The 9 T cell receptor beta chains below come from one sample, sequenced in a study of cytomegalovirus exposure and HLA in healthy donors. PCR primers comprised 60 Vbeta and 13 Jbeta primers. This table comes from immunoSEQ multiplex PCR, and its TCRdb copy is limited to in-frame clones, with some not included. The table shows some 150,000 clones, with 80% occurring only once. Source material: PBMCs. The source of these receptors is a man aged 18-30 years in good health and CMV-seropositive.

J is TRBJ2-2 and V is TRBV6-4, with 9 bases identical to TRBD1. CDR1 and CDR2 from the germline V gene are MRHNA and SNTAGT. CDR3 length: 16 residues. J lost 3 bases, V lost 3 bases, and 5 bases had no gene match. The CDR3 DNA follows: TGTGCCAGCAGTGATCGGACAGGGGAGCACACCGGGGAGCTGTTTTTT. It is translated as CASSDRTGEHTGELFF.

The CDR3 reads CASSSIIQGRSYEQYF. CDR3 nucleotides: TGTGCCAGCAGCTCAATCATACAGGGGAGATCCTACGAGCAGTACTTC. The V and J genes are TRBV5-6 and TRBJ2-7; 7 bases are a match to TRBD1. The length of the CDR3 is 16 residues. V was clipped by 3 bases and J by 1 base; unmatched bases: 10. The germline V gene has CDR1 SGHDT and CDR2 YYEEEE.

This clone was counted only a few times. The CDR3 region has the DNA TGCAGCGCCCTGAGCGGGGACGGGTACGAGCAGTACTTC. This encodes CSALSGDGYEQYF. The J gene is TRBJ2-7, the V gene TRBV29-1; 7 bases agree with TRBD2. From germline, CDR1 is SQVTM and CDR2 ANQGSEA. This CDR3 contains 13 residues. J was trimmed by 4 bases and V by 7 bases; bases with no gene match: 10.

This sequence joins TRBV13 and TRBJ2-1; 13 bases agree with TRBD2. The V gene's germline CDR1 is PRHDT and CDR2 FYEKMQ (reference sequence). This CDR3 spans 16 amino acids. Losses at the gene ends were 5 bases for V and 7 bases for J; bases not matched to a gene: 8. CDR3 amino acids: CASSPRTSGSGNEQFF. DNA for the CDR3: TGTGCCAGCAGCCCCAGGACTAGCGGGAGTGGGAATGAGCAGTTCTTC. The variable domain in full, completed from reference TRBV13 and TRBJ2-1, reads AAGVIQSPRHLIKEKRETATLKCYPIPRHDTVYWYQQGPGQDPQFLISFYEKMQSDKGSIPDRFSAQQFSDYHSELNMSSLELGDSALYFCASSPRTSGSGNEQFFGPGTRLTVL.

The chain links TRBV6-5 to TRBJ1-1; 7 bases are shared with TRBD1. J was trimmed by 6 bases and V by 6 bases; bases with no gene match: 10. The CDR3 totals 14 residues. Germline CDR1 is MNHEY and CDR2 is SVGAGI. In DNA form, the CDR3 reads TGTGCCAGCAGCCCTTGGAGACAGGGTCCTGAAGCTTTCTTT. It is translated as CASSPWRQGPEAFF.

The CDR3 DNA follows: TGCGCCAGCAGCTTGGCCCTGGGAGAGGCCGGGGAGCTGTTTTTT. Residues: CASSLALGEAGELFF. The rearrangement links TRBV5-1 to TRBJ2-2; maybe TRBD2 (5 bases). The CDR3 length is 15 residues. The V end was cut by 0 bases, the J end by 6 bases, with 12 bases between. Per germline, CDR1 SGHRS and CDR2 YFSETQ.

This chain connects TRBV14 to TRBJ1-4; tentative D call: TRBD1 (5 bases). CDR1 and CDR2 (germline): SGHDN, FVKESK. V was shortened by 0 bases and J by 7 bases, with 9 bases between the two germline ends. CDR3 length equals 14 residues. The CDR3 sequence: CASSQDRDFEKLFF. CDR3 DNA: TGTGCCAGCAGCCAAGATCGGGACTTTGAAAAACTGTTTTTT. Full variable domain (outside the CDR3, taken from reference TRBV14 and TRBJ1-4): EAGVTQFPSHSVIEKGQTVTLRCDPISGHDNLYWYRRVMGKEIKFLLHFVKESKQDESGMPNNRFLAERTGGTYSTLKVQPAELEDSGVYFCASSQDRDFEKLFFGSGTQLSVL.

The J gene is TRBJ2-1, the V gene TRBV15; 8 nucleotides match TRBD1. The trim removed 8 bases at V and 8 bases at J, leaving 8 bases unmatched. From germline, CDR1 is LNHNV and CDR2 YYDKDF (reference sequence). This CDR3 spans 13 amino acids. CDR3 DNA: TGTGCCACCTCTGGGACAGGCGACGATGAGCAGTTCTTC. It specifies CATSGTGDDEQFF. The full variable domain, with the rest looked up from reference TRBV15 and TRBJ2-1, is DAMVIQNPRYQVTQFGKPVTLSCSQTLNHNVMYWYQQKSSQAPKLLFHYYDKDFNNEADTPDNFQSRRPNTSFCFLDIRSPGLGDTAMYLCATSGTGDDEQFFGPGTRLTVL.

In its sample, this clone was seen once. This chain uses TRBV6-5 with TRBJ2-2; 7 bases map to TRBD1. The ends lost 2 bases at V and 4 bases at J; junction bases unmatched: 4. The V gene's germline CDR1 is MNHEY and CDR2 SVGAGI. The CDR3 is 15 residues long. The CDR3 spells CASSYDRVGTGELFF. Here the CDR3 DNA reads TGTGCCAGCAGTTACGACAGGGTCGGCACCGGGGAGCTGTTTTTT.